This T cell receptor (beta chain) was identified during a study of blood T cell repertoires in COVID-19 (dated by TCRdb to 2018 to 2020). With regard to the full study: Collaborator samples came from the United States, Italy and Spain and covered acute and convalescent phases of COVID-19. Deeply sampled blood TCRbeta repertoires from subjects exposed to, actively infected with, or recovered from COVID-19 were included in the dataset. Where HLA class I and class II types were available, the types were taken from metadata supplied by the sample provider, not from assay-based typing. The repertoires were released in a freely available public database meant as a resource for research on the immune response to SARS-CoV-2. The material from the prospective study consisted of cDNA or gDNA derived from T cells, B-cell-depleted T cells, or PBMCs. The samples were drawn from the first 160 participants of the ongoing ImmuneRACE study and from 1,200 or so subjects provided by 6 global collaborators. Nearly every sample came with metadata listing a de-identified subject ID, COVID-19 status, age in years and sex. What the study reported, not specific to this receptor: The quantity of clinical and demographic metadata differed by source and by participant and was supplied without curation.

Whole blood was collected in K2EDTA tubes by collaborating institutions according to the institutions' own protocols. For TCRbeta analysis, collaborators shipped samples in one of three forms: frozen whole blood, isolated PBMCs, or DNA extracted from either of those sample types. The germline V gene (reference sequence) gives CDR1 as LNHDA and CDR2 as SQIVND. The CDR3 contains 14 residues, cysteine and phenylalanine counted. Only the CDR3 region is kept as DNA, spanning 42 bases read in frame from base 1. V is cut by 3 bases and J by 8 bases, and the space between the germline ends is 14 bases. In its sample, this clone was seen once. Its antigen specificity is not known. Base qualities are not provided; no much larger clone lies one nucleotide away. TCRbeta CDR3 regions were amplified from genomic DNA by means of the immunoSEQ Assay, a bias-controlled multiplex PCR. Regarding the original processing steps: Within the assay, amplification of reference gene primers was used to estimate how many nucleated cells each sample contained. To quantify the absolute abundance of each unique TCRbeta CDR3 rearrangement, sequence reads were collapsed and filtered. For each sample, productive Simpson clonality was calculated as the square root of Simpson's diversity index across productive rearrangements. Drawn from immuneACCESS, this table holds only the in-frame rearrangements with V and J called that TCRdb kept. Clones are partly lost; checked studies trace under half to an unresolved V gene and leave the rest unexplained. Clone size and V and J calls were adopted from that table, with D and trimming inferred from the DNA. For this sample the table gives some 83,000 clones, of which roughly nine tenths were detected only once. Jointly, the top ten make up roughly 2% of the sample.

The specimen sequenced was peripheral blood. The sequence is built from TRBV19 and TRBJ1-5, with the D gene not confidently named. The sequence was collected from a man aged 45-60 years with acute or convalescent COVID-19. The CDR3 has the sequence CASSINPGIEPQHF. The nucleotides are TGTGCCAGTAGTATTAACCCGGGTATTGAGCCCCAGCATTTT.